Given below is one T cell receptor beta chain in context. Its antigen is not yet known. No much larger clone exists at a distance of one base, and base qualities are not known. The data belong to a study of blood T cell repertoires in COVID-19 (dated by TCRdb to about 2020). Regarding the complete study: Samples covering the acute and convalescent phases of COVID-19 were provided by collaborators in the United States, Italy and Spain. The prospective study material was composed of cDNA or gDNA derived from T cells, B-cell-depleted T cells, or PBMCs. Subjects who had been exposed to COVID-19, were actively infected with it, or had recovered from it provided the deeply sampled blood TCRbeta repertoires that made up the dataset. A freely available public database, intended as a resource for researchers studying the immune response to SARS-CoV-2, is where the repertoires were released. Samples were obtained from the ongoing ImmuneRACE study (first 160 participants) and from some 1,200 subjects provided by 6 global collaborators. Sample metadata almost always included a de-identified subject ID, COVID-19 status, age in years and sex. HLA class I and class II types, where available, came from metadata supplied by the sample provider rather than from assay-based typing. What the study reported, not specific to this receptor: The quantity of clinical and demographic metadata differed by source and by participant and was supplied without curation.

Its CDR3 holds 15 amino acids, cysteine through phenylalanine. Of all the DNA, just the CDR3 is kept, 45 bases in frame from base 1. CDR1 and CDR2 (MNHEY, SVGAGI) derive from the germline V gene. Germline trimming: 7 bases from V, 7 bases from J; junction bases outside gene matches: 12. TCRbeta CDR3 regions were amplified from genomic DNA by means of the immunoSEQ Assay, a bias-controlled multiplex PCR. As for the original processing: The number of nucleated cells in each sample was estimated by amplification of reference gene primers within the assay. Sequence reads were collapsed and filtered to measure the absolute abundance of every unique TCRbeta CDR3 rearrangement. For each sample, productive Simpson clonality was calculated as the square root of Simpson's diversity index over productive rearrangements. This is the immuneACCESS table as TCRdb keeps it, with only in-frame sequences that have V and J called. A part of the clones is gone; compared with another copy, unresolved V genes explain less than half, and the rest is unexplained. V and J calls and clone size are given by that table; D and trimming were obtained from the DNA. The sample contains fewer than 300,000 clones, approximately 85% of them found a single time. The ten largest account for 0.85% to 0.9% of the sample.

In Seattle, one collaborating source enrolled patients while the infection was active and tracked those patients longitudinally over the course of disease. The collaborating institutions used their own protocols to collect whole blood in K2EDTA tubes. For TCRbeta analysis, collaborators shipped samples as frozen whole blood, isolated PBMCs, or DNA extracted from either of those sample types. The V gene is TRBV6-5 and the J gene is TRBJ1-1; the central 10 bases match TRBD1. This TCR was sampled from a human donor with COVID-19, enrolled during active disease. The donor label of this sample is uncertain. The sample consisted of peripheral blood. The CDR3 region: CASTPMGQGRGEAFF. In nucleotides, the sequence is TGTGCCAGCACTCCCATGGGACAGGGGAGGGGTGAAGCTTTCTTT.